Below, 11 T cell receptor beta chains from the same sample are listed, as sequenced in a study of OX40 agonist ivuxolimab in advanced cancers. Method: immunoSEQ multiplex PCR; TCRdb's copy keeps in-frame clones and lacks some. This table holds under 150,000 clones, 85% to 95% found once. Specimen: CD4+ or CD8+ T cells sorted from blood, collected in a trial of the OX40 agonist ivuxolimab. These receptors were obtained from an adult with an advanced solid tumor such as melanoma, head and neck, liver or kidney cancer.

This clone was counted only a few times. CDR3 bases: TGCGCCAGCAGCCTAAACAGGGGGCGCGTGAACACTGAAGCTTTCTTT. Amino acids: CASSLNRGRVNTEAFF. The chain couples TRBV4-3 to TRBJ1-1; 9 bases line up with TRBD1. J lost 0 bases, V lost 4 bases, and 6 bases had no gene match. CDR1 is LGHNA and CDR2 is YSLEER in the germline V gene. The CDR3 has 16 residues.

The gene calls are TRBV6-6 and TRBJ2-2; TRBD1 is a possible D gene (6 bases). This CDR3 region has 14 residues. Between the trimmed V and J ends, which lost 7 bases and 6 bases, there was a span of 15 bases. Looked up from germline, CDR1 is MNHNY and CDR2 is SVGAGI (reference sequence). CDR3: CASNASPGAGELFF. As DNA, the CDR3 is TGTGCCAGCAACGCAAGCCCAGGGGCCGGGGAGCTGTTTTTT.

This CDR3 reads CASLSPRGGGYTF. CDR3 DNA: TGTGCCAGCTTATCCCCCCGGGGTGGAGGCTACACCTTC. The rearrangement joins TRBV27 to TRBJ1-2; D gene ambiguous. The V end was cut by 8 bases, the J end by 8 bases, with 18 bases between. The CDR3 sequence is 13 residues long. The germline CDR1 and CDR2 sequences are MNHEY and SMNVEV (reference sequence).

The chain employs TRBV7-2 and TRBJ2-3, with 10 bases that match TRBD1. This CDR3 has 15 residues. CDR1 is SGHTA, CDR2 FQGNSA, per germline. V trimming: 3 bases; J trimming: 6 bases; junction bases outside the gene matches: 6. The CDR3 here is CASSLGQGRRDTQYF. The CDR3 DNA reads TGTGCCAGCAGCTTGGGACAGGGGAGACGGGATACGCAGTATTTT.

V usage is TRBV18 and J usage is TRBJ1-1; D unclear. CDR3 size: 16 residues. V lost 3 bases and J lost 0, with 14 bases in between. Germline V gene data show CDR1 as KGHSH and CDR2 as LQKENI. The CDR3 coding sequence is TGTGCCAGCTCACCCCGGACGGGAAGGATGAACACTGAAGCTTTCTTT. This encodes CASSPRTGRMNTEAFF. Together with reference TRBV18 and TRBJ1-1, the CDR3 gives the full variable domain: NAGVMQNPRHLVRRRGQEARLRCSPMKGHSHVYWYRQLPEEGLKFMVYLQKENIIDESGMPKERFSAEFPKEGPSILRIQQVVRGDSAAYFCASSPRTGRMNTEAFFGQGTRLTVV.

The DNA for the CDR3 is TGTGCCAGCTCACCTATGTCCCAATCGGGGAACACTGAAGCTTTCTTT. This codes for CASSPMSQSGNTEAFF. J is TRBJ1-1 and V is TRBV18; no definite D call. The germline gives CDR1 KGHSH, CDR2 LQKENI. Trimming removed 3 bases from V and 1 base from J, with 15 bases in between. This CDR3 has 16 amino acids.

The chain employs TRBV7-3 and TRBJ2-5; 9 bases line up with TRBD2. The CDR3 sequence is 15 residues long. J was trimmed by 6 bases and V by 0 bases; bases with no gene match: 5. Germline assignment: CDR1 SGHTA and CDR2 FQGTGA. CDR3 sequence (DNA): TGTGCCAGCAGCTTAACTAGCGGGAGTTCCAAGACCCAGTACTTC. Translation gives CASSLTSGSSKTQYF.

The count of this clone is one. The CDR3 spells CASRPPGADEKLFF. CDR3 DNA: TGTGCCAGCCGTCCGCCGGGGGCTGATGAAAAACTGTTTTTT. The rearrangement uses TRBV19 and TRBJ1-4; tentatively, D is TRBD1 (6 bases). V lost 9 bases and J 6 bases, leaving 17 bases between the germline ends. CDR3 length: 14 amino acids. CDR1 is LNHDA and CDR2 is SQIVND in the germline V gene (reference sequence).

This chain joins TRBV2 and TRBJ1-2; D gene ambiguous. V lost 7 bases and J 3 bases, leaving 15 bases between the germline ends. This CDR3 is built from 14 residues. The germline CDR1 and CDR2 sequences are SNHLY and FYNNEI. CDR3 loop: CASNGGFSDYGYTF. The CDR3 DNA follows: TGTGCCAGCAATGGAGGGTTTTCGGACTATGGCTACACCTTC. The whole variable domain, filled in from reference TRBV2 and TRBJ1-2, reads EPEVTQTPSHQVTQMGQEVILRCVPISNHLYFYWYRQILGQKVEFLVSFYNNEISEKSEIFDDQFSVERPDGSNFTLKIRSTKLEDSAMYFCASNGGFSDYGYTFGSGTRLTVV.

The V gene is TRBV2, the J gene TRBJ2-1; tentatively, D is TRBD1 (5 bases). CDR1 and CDR2 (germline): SNHLY, FYNNEI. The CDR3 is made up of 13 amino acids. V dropped 8 bases and J dropped 2 bases, with 10 bases sitting between them. CDR3 amino acids: CASEDNPYNEQFF. Here the CDR3 DNA reads TGTGCCAGCGAGGACAATCCCTACAATGAGCAGTTCTTC.

The chain is built from TRBV7-2 and TRBJ2-3; a weak D match, TRBD1 (8 bases). Germline V gene lookup returns CDR1 SGHTA and CDR2 FQGNSA. CDR3 length: 15 amino acids. V was pared by 0 bases and J by 5 bases, with 12 bases between. The CDR3, as DNA: TGTGCCAGCAGCTTAGCTCACAGGGGGGGAGATACGCAGTATTTT. It yields the protein CASSLAHRGGDTQYF.